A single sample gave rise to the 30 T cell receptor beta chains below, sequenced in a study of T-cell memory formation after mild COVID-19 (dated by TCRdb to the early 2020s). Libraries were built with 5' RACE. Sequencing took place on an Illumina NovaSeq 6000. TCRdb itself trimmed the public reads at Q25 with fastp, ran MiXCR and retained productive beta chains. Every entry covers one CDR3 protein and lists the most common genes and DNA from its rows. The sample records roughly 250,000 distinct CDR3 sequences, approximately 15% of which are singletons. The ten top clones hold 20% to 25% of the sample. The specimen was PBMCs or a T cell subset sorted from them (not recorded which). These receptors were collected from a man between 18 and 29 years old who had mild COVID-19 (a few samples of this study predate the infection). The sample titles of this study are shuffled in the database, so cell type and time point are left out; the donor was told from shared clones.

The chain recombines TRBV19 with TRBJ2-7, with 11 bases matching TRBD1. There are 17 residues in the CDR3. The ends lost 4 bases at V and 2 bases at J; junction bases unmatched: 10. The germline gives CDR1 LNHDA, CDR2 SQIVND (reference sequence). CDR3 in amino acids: CASSTPPRDRGAYEQYF. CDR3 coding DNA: TGTGCCAGTAGTACTCCTCCCCGGGACAGGGGGGCCTACGAGCAGTACTTC.

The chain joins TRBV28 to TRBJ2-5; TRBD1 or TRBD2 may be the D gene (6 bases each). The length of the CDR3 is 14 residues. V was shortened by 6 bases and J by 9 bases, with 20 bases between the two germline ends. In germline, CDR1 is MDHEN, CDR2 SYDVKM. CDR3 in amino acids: CASRGRGRWEAQYF. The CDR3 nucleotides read TGTGCCAGCAGGGGAAGGGGGAGATGGGAGGCCCAGTACTTC. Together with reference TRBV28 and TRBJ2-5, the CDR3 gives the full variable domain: DVKVTQSSRYLVKRTGEKVFLECVQDMDHENMFWYRQDPGLGLRLIYFSYDVKMKEKGDIPEGYSVSREKKERFSLILESASTNQTSMYLCASRGRGRWEAQYFGPGTRLLVL.

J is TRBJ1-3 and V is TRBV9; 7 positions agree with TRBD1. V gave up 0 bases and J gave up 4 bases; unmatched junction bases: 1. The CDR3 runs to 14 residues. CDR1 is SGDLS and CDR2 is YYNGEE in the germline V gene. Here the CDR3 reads CASSVEQGGNTIYF. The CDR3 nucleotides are TGTGCCAGCAGCGTAGAACAGGGGGGAAACACCATATATTTT. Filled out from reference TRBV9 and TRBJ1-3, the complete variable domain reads DSGVTQTPKHLITATGQRVTLRCSPRSGDLSVYWYQQSLDQGLQFLIQYYNGEERAKGNILERFSAQQFPDLHSELNLSSLELGDSALYFCASSVEQGGNTIYFGEGSWLTVV.

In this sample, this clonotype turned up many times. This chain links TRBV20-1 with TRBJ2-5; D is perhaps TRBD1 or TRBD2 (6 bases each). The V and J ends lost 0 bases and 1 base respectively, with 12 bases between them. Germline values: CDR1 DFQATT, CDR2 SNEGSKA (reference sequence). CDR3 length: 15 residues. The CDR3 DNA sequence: TGCAGTGCTAGAGAGTGGGGGCGGGGCCAAGAGACCCAGTACTTC. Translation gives CSAREWGRGQETQYF.

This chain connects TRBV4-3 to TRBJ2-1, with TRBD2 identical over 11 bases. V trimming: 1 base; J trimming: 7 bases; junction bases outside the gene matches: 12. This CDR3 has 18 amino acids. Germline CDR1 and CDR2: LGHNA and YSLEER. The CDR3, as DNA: TGCGCCAGCAGCCAAGTTTTAAGAACTAGCGGGGGTATTAATGAGCAGTTCTTC. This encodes CASSQVLRTSGGINEQFF.

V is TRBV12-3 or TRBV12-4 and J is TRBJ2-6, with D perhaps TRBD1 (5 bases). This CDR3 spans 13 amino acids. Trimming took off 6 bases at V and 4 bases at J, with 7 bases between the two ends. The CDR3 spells CASSRQGANVLTF. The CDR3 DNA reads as TGTGCCAGCAGCCGACAGGGGGCCAACGTCCTGACTTTC.

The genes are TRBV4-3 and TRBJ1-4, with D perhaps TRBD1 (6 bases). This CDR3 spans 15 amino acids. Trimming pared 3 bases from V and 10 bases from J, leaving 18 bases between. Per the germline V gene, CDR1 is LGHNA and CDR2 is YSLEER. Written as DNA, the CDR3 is TGCGCCAGCAGCCACGGTGGCCAGGGGCTTCGAAAACTGTTTTTT. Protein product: CASSHGGQGLRKLFF.

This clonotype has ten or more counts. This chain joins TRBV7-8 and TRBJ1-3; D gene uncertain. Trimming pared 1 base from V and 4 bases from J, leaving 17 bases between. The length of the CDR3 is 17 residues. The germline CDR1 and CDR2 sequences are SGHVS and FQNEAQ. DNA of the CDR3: TGTGCCAGCAGCTTAGGCAACTACCGGGTTAAAGGAAACACCATATATTTT. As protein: CASSLGNYRVKGNTIYF.

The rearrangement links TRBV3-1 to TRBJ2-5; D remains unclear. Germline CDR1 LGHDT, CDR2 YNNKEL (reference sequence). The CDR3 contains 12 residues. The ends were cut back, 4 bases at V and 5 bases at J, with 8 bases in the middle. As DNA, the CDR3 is TGTGCCAGCAGCCCTGAGAAGGAGACCCAGTACTTC. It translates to CASSPEKETQYF.

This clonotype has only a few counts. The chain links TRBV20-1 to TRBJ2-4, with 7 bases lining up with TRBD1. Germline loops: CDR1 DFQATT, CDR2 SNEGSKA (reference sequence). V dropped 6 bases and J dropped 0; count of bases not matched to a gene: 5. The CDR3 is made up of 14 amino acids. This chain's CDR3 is CSAADRVAKNIQYF. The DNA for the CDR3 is TGCAGTGCGGCAGACAGGGTAGCCAAAAACATTCAGTACTTC.

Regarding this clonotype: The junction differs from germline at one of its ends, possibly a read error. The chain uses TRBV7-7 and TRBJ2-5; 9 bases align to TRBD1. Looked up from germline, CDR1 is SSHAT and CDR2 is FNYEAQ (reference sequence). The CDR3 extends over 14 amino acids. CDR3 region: CASSKQGAGETQYF. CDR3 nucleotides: TGTGCTAGCAGCAAACAGGGGGCGGGGGAGACCCAGTACTTC.

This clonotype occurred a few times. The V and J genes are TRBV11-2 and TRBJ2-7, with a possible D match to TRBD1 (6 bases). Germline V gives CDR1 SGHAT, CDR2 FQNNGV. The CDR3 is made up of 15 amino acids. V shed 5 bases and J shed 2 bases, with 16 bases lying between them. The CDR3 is CASSPYSTGAYEQYF. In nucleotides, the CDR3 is TGTGCCAGCAGCCCATATTCGACAGGAGCCTACGAGCAGTACTTC. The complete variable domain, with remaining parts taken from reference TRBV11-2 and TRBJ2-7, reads EAGVAQSPRYKIIEKRQSVAFWCNPISGHATLYWYQQILGQGPKLLIQFQNNGVVDDSQLPKDRFSAERLKGVDSTLKIQPAKLEDSAVYLCASSPYSTGAYEQYFGPGTRLTVT.

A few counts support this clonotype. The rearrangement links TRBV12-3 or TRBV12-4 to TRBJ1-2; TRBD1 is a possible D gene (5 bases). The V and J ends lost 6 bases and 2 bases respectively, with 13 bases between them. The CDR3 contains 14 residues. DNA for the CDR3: TGTGCCAGCAGGAAATACGGGACCAACTATGGCTACACCTTC. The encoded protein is CASRKYGTNYGYTF.

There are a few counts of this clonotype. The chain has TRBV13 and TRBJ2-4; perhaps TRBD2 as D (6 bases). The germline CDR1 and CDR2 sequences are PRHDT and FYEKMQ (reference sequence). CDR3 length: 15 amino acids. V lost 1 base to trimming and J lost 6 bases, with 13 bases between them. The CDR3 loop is CASSLEEGSGNIQYF. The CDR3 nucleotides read TGTGCCAGCAGCTTAGAGGAGGGGAGTGGAAACATTCAGTACTTC.

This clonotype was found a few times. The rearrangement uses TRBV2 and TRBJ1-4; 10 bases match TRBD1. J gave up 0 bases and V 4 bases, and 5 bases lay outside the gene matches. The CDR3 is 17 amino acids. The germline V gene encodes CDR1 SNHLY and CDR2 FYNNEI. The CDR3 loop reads CASSGWGQGTTNEKLFF. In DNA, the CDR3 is TGTGCCAGCAGTGGATGGGGACAGGGGACAACTAATGAAAAACTGTTTTTT.

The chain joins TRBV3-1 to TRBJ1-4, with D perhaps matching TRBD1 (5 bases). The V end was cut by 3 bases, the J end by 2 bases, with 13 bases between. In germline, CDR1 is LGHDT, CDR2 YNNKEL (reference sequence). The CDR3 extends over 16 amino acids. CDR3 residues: CASSQSYGTTNEKLFF. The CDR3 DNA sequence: TGTGCCAGCAGCCAGAGCTACGGGACGACTAATGAAAAACTGTTTTTT. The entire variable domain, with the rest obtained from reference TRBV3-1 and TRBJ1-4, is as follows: DTAVSQTPKYLVTQMGNDKSIKCEQNLGHDTMYWYKQDSKKFLKIMFSYNNKELIINETVPNRFSPKSPDKAHLNLHINSLELGDSAVYFCASSQSYGTTNEKLFFGSGTQLSVL.

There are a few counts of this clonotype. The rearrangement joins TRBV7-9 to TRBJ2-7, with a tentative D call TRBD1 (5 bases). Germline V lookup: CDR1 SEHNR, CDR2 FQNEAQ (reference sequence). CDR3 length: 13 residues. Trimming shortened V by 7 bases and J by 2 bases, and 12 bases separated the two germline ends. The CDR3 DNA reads TGTGCCAGCACTAATAGGGGTCCCTACGAGCAGTACTTC. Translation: CASTNRGPYEQYF.

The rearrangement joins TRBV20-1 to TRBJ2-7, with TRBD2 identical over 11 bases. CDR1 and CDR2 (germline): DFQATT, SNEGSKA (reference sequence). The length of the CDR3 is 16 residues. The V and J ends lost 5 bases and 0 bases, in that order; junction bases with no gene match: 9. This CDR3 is CSAPRASGGSSYEQYF. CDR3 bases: TGCAGTGCTCCTAGGGCTAGCGGGGGGTCCTCCTACGAGCAGTACTTC.

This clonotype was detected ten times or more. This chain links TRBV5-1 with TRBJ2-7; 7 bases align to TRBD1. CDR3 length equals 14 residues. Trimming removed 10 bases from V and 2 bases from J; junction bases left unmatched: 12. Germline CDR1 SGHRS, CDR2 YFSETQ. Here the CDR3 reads CACGVGTDTYEQYF. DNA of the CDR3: TGCGCCTGCGGCGTCGGGACAGATACCTACGAGCAGTACTTC.

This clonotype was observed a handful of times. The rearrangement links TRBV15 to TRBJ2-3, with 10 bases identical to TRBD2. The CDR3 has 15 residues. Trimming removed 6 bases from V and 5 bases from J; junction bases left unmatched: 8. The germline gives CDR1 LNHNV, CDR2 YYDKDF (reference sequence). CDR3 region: CATSNQRGGQDTQYF. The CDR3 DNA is TGTGCCACCAGTAACCAGCGGGGGGGCCAAGATACGCAGTATTTT.

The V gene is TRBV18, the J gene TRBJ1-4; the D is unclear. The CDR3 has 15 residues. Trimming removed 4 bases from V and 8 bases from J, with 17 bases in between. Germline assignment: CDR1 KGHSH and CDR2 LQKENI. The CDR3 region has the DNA TGTGCCAGCTCACTCCCAAGTCCAGGAGGAGAAAAACTGTTTTTT. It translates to CASSLPSPGGEKLFF.

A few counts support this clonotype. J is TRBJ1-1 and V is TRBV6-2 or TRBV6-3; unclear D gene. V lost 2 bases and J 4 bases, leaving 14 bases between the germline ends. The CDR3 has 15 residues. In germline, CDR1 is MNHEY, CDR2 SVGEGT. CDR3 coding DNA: TGTGCCAGCAGTTACGCCGGGTTTTCGGGCACTGAAGCTTTCTTT. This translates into CASSYAGFSGTEAFF.

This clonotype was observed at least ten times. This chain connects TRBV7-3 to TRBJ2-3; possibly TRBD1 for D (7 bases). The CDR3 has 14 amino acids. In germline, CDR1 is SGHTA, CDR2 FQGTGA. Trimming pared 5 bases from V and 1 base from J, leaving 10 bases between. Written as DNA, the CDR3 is TGTGCCAGCAGCCCCAGGGGGGGCACAGATACGCAGTATTTT. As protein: CASSPRGGTDTQYF.

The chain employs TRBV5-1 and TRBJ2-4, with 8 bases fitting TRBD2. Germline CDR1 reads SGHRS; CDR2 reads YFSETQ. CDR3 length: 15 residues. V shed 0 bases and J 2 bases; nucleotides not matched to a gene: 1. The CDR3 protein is CASSLAGGTKNIQYF. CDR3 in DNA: TGCGCCAGCAGCTTGGCGGGGGGGACCAAAAACATTCAGTACTTC.

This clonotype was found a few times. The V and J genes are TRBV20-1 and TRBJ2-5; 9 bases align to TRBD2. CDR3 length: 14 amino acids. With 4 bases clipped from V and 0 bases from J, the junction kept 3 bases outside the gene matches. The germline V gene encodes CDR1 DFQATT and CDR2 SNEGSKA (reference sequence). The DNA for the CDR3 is TGCAGTGCTAAGCGGGGGGCGTACCAAGAGACCCAGTACTTC. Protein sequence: CSAKRGAYQETQYF.

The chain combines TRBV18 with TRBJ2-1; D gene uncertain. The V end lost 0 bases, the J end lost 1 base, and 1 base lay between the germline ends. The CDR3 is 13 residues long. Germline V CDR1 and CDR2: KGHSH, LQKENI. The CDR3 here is CASSPPSYNEQFF. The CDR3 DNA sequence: TGTGCCAGCTCACCACCATCCTACAATGAGCAGTTCTTC.

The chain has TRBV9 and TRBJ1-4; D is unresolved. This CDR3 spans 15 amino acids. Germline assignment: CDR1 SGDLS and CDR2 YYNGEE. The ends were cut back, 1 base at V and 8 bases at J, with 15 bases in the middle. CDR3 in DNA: TGTGCCAGCAGCGTAAAGGGCAGAAGTATCGAAAAACTGTTTTTT. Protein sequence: CASSVKGRSIEKLFF.

For the CDR3, the DNA is TGTGCCACCAGTGATGCCTCGAGCTCCTACAATGAGCAGTTCTTC. This translates into CATSDASSSYNEQFF. The chain recombines TRBV24-1 with TRBJ2-1; D unclear. Germline CDR1 reads KGHDR; CDR2 reads SFDVKD. The CDR3 has 15 amino acids. Trimming took 3 bases from V and 0 from J, leaving 8 bases between them.

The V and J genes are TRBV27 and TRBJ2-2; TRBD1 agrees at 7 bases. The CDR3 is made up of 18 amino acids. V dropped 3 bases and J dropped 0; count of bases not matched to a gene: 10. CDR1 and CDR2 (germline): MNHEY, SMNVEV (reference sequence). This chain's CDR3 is CASSFLRRDRSNTGELFF. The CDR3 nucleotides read TGTGCCAGCAGTTTCCTGCGCCGGGACAGATCGAACACCGGGGAGCTGTTTTTT.

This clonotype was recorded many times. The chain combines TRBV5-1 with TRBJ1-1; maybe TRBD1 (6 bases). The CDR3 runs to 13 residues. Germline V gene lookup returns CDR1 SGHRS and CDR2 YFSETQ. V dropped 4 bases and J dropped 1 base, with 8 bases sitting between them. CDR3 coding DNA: TGCGCCAGCAGCGGACAGCAGAACACTGAAGCTTTCTTT. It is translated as CASSGQQNTEAFF.